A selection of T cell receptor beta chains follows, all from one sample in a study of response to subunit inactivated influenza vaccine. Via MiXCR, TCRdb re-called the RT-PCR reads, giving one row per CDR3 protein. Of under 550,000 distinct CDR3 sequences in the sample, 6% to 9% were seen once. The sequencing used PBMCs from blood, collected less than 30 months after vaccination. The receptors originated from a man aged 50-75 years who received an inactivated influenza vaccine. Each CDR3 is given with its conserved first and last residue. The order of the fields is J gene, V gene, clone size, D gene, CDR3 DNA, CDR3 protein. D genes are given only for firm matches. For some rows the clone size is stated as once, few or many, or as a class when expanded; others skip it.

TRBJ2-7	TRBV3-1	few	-	TGTGCCAGCACCAAAGAGTCCCTTTGCCGGACAGCCTACGAGCAGTACTTC	CASTKESLCRTAYEQYF
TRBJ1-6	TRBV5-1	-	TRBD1	TGCGCCAGCAGCTCGCAGGGGGGACAGGGCAATTCACCCCTCCACTTT	CASSSQGGQGNSPLHF
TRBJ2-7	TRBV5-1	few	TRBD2	TGCGCCAGCGGCCGGGGACTAGAAGCCTACGAGCAGTACTTC	CASGRGLEAYEQYF